These 19 T cell receptor beta chains came from one sample sequenced in a study of T cell changes during pregnancy in multiple sclerosis. TCRdb's table, derived via immunoSEQ multiplex PCR, lists solely in-frame clones and lacks some. The data contain around 100,000 clones, about 92% of them singletons. The source was peripheral blood, collected after pregnancy. Receptors originate from a female donor with multiple sclerosis, enrolled in a pregnancy study.

DNA of the CDR3: TGTGCCAGCAGCACCGACAGAGCCTACGAGCAGTACTTC. Translation: CASSTDRAYEQYF. The chain links TRBV5-6 to TRBJ2-7; tentative D call: TRBD1 (5 bases). Trimming took 4 bases from V and 2 from J, leaving 10 bases between them. The germline V gene encodes CDR1 SGHDT and CDR2 YYEEEE. The CDR3 contains 13 residues.

The gene calls are TRBV2 and TRBJ2-7, with D perhaps TRBD1 (7 bases). The germline V gene has CDR1 SNHLY and CDR2 FYNNEI. This CDR3 spans 13 amino acids. V lost 6 bases to trimming and J lost 7 bases, with 16 bases between them. This CDR3 is CASRDRDGGEQYF. The CDR3 DNA reads TGTGCCAGCAGAGACAGGGACGGGGGAGAGCAGTACTTC.

V gene TRBV6-6 combines with J gene TRBJ1-6; 8 positions agree with TRBD1. Looked up from germline, CDR1 is MNHNY and CDR2 is SVGAGI (reference sequence). V shed 2 bases and J 7 bases; nucleotides not matched to a gene: 4. There are 15 residues in the CDR3. CDR3 DNA: TGTGCCAGCAGTTACCAGGGGGCGCGGAATTCACCCCTCCACTTT. Protein product: CASSYQGARNSPLHF.

The V gene is TRBV7-2, the J gene TRBJ1-3, with D maybe TRBD1 (6 bases). The CDR3 extends over 14 amino acids. Germline values: CDR1 SGHTA, CDR2 FQGNSA. V lost 2 bases and J lost 4, with 9 bases in between. The CDR3 bases are TGTGCCAGCAGCTTAACAGGGTTCGGAAACACCATATATTTT. Translating it yields CASSLTGFGNTIYF.

CDR3: CASSLGTSGNTYEQYF. The CDR3 DNA follows: TGTGCCAGCAGCCTCGGGACTAGCGGGAACACCTACGAGCAGTACTTC. The V call is TRBV7-9, the J call TRBJ2-7; 13 bases line up with TRBD2. Germline assignment: CDR1 SEHNR and CDR2 FQNEAQ (reference sequence). The junction had 6 bases not matched to a gene; V was cut back by 5 bases and J by 2 bases. There are 16 residues in the CDR3.

This chain links TRBV6-5 with TRBJ2-7; unclear D gene. The CDR3 sequence is 11 residues long. V was cut by 6 bases and J by 7 bases, with 10 bases left in between. Germline V lookup: CDR1 MNHEY, CDR2 SVGAGI. CDR3 nucleotide sequence: TGTGCCAGCAGGCTCATGGAGGAGCAGTACTTC. Its protein product is CASRLMEEQYF.

The V gene is TRBV7-6, the J gene TRBJ2-3; 12 bases map to TRBD2. Trimming at V came to 5 bases and at J to 0 bases, leaving 3 bases not matched to a gene. The CDR3 runs 16 residues. Per the germline V gene, CDR1 is SGHVS and CDR2 is FNYEAQ. The CDR3 spells CASSPLAGGSTDTQYF. The CDR3 bases are TGTGCCAGCAGCCCGCTAGCGGGGGGGAGCACAGATACGCAGTATTTT.

The chain combines TRBV7-2 with TRBJ1-1, with D possibly TRBD1 on 6 matching bases. The germline V and J ends were trimmed by 4 bases and 1 base, with 7 bases remaining between them. The germline gives CDR1 SGHTA, CDR2 FQGNSA. The CDR3 has 13 amino acids. As DNA, the CDR3 is TGTGCCAGCAGCTCGGGACAGAACACTGAAGCTTTCTTT. It encodes CASSSGQNTEAFF.

This chain joins TRBV14 and TRBJ1-1, with unresolved D. Trimming removed 3 bases at V and 0 bases at J, with 5 bases between. Germline V gene data show CDR1 as SGHDN and CDR2 as FVKESK. This CDR3 spans 13 amino acids. The CDR3, as DNA: TGTGCCAGCAGCCAGGGAGTGAACACTGAAGCTTTCTTT. It specifies CASSQGVNTEAFF.

In its sample, this clone was seen a few times. The rearrangement links TRBV28 to TRBJ2-7; 9 bases line up with TRBD2. With 5 bases clipped from V and 5 bases from J, the junction kept 10 bases outside the gene matches. The CDR3 contains 15 residues. Germline CDR1 MDHEN, CDR2 SYDVKM. The CDR3 protein is CASSTLSGGRDEQYF. CDR3 bases: TGTGCCAGCAGTACCCTTAGCGGGGGACGTGACGAGCAGTACTTC.

The genes are TRBV5-1 and TRBJ1-1, with unresolved D. Germline CDR1 SGHRS, CDR2 YFSETQ. This CDR3 has 13 residues. V lost 4 bases and J lost 6, with 13 bases in between. CDR3 DNA: TGCGCCAGCAGCCCCACAGAGACCCCTGAAGCTTTCTTT. This codes for CASSPTETPEAFF.

The rearrangement links TRBV21-1 to TRBJ1-4; the D call in the table, TRBD1, was not verified against the DNA. TRBV21-1 is reported as a pseudogene. This CDR3 contains 16 residues. The chain's CDR3 is CASSTRDRLTNEKLFF. CDR3 nucleotides: TGTGCCAGCAGCACTCGGGACAGGCTAACTAATGAAAAACTGTTTTTT.

This clone showed up just once. V is TRBV19 and J is TRBJ2-3, with a weak D call TRBD2 (5 bases). V lost 5 bases and J 0 bases, leaving 9 bases between the germline ends. Germline V gives CDR1 LNHDA, CDR2 SQIVND (reference sequence). The CDR3 loop spans 14 amino acids. Written as DNA, the CDR3 is TGTGCCAGTAGTGATCGGGGTAGCACAGATACGCAGTATTTT. Translating gives CASSDRGSTDTQYF.

This chain links TRBV6-6 with TRBJ1-5; D is ambiguous. The germline gives CDR1 MNHNY, CDR2 SVGAGI (reference sequence). This CDR3 is built from 15 residues. V dropped 2 bases and J dropped 0 bases, with 8 bases sitting between them. The CDR3 reads CASSYRHTSNQPQHF. The CDR3 nucleotides are TGTGCCAGCAGTTACCGACACACTAGCAATCAGCCCCAGCATTTT.

In this sample, this clone turned up once. The chain combines TRBV25-1 with TRBJ2-1; no firm D call. CDR1 and CDR2 (germline): MGHDK, SYGVNS. V was cut by 5 bases and J by 4 bases, with 6 bases left in between. The CDR3 runs 12 residues. The CDR3 loop is CASSWAYNEQFF. The DNA for the CDR3 is TGTGCCAGCAGTTGGGCTTACAATGAGCAGTTCTTC.

The V and J genes are TRBV5-8 and TRBJ1-2, with D perhaps TRBD1 (6 bases). V shed 4 bases and J shed 4 bases, with 11 bases lying between them. Germline CDR1 SGHTS, CDR2 YDEGEE. The CDR3 spans 13 residues. DNA for the CDR3: TGTGCCAGCAGCCGAGGACAGACCTATGGCTACACCTTC. Amino acid sequence: CASSRGQTYGYTF. The full variable domain, completed using reference TRBV5-8 and TRBJ1-2, is EAGVTQSPTHLIKTRGQQATLRCSPISGHTSVYWYQQALGLGLQFLLWYDEGEERNRGNFPPRFSGRQFPNYSSELNVNALELEDSALYLCASSRGQTYGYTFGSGTRLTVV.

This chain links TRBV19 with TRBJ2-7, with 7 bases aligning to TRBD2. J gave up 5 bases and V 2 bases, and 9 bases lay outside the gene matches. Per the germline V gene, CDR1 is LNHDA and CDR2 is SQIVND (reference sequence). The CDR3 runs 15 residues. The DNA of the CDR3 is TGTGCCAGTAGTATAAGGCGGGAGTCTTTCCACGAGCAGTACTTC. Translated: CASSIRRESFHEQYF. The full variable domain, rest sourced from reference TRBV19 and TRBJ2-7, is DGGITQSPKYLFRKEGQNVTLSCEQNLNHDAMYWYRQDPGQGLRLIYYSQIVNDFQKGDIAEGYSVSREKKESFPLTVTSAQKNPTAFYLCASSIRRESFHEQYFGPGTRLTVT.

The CDR3 sequence is CASSGTGGRGTEAFF. The CDR3, as DNA: TGCGCCAGCAGCGGGACAGGGGGCAGAGGGACTGAAGCTTTCTTT. V usage is TRBV5-1 and J usage is TRBJ1-1; 12 bases agree with TRBD1. The germline V gene encodes CDR1 SGHRS and CDR2 YFSETQ. J gave up 5 bases and V 4 bases, and 6 bases lay outside the gene matches. The CDR3 contains 15 residues.

The chain carries TRBV7-9 and TRBJ1-2; TRBD1 might be the D (6 bases). Germline V gene sequence: CDR1 SEHNR, CDR2 FQNEAQ (reference sequence). The CDR3 sequence is 15 residues long. Trimming cost V 0 bases and J 4 bases, with 12 bases left between them. The CDR3 nucleotides are TGTGCCAGCAGCTTAGCCCTAGACAGGATCTATGGCTACACCTTC. Protein product: CASSLALDRIYGYTF.